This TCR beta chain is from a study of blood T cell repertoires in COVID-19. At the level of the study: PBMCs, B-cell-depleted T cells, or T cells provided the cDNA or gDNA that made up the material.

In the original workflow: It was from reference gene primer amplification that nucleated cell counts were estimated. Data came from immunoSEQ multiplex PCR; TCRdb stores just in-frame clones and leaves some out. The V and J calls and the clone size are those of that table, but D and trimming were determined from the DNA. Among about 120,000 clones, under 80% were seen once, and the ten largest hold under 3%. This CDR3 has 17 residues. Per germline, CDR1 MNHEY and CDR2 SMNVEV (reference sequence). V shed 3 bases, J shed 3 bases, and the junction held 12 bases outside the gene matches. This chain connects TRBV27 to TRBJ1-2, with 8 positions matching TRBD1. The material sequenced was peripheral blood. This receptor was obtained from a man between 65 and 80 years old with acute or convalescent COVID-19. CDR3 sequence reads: CASSFLGQGRDDYGYTF. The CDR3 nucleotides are TGTGCCAGCAGTTTCCTTGGACAGGGCCGTGACGACTATGGCTACACCTTC.